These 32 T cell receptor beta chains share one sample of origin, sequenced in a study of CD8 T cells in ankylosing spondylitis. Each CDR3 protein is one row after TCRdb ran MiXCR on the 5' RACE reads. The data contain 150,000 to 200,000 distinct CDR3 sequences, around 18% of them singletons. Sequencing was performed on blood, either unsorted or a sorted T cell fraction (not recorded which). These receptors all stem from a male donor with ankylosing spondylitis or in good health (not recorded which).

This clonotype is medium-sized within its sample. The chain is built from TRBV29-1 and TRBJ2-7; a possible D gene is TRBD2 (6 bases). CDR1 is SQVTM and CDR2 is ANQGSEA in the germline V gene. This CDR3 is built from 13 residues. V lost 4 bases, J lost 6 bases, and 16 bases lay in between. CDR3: CSVGMSLASEQYF. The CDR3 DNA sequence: TGCAGCGTTGGAATGAGCCTAGCGTCCGAGCAGTACTTC.

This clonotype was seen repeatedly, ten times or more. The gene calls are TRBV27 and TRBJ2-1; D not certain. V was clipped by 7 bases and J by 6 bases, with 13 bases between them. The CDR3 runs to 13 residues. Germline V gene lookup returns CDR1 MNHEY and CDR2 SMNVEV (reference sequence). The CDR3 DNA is TGTGCCAGCAAATCTCATGTCGCCAATGAGCAGTTCTTC. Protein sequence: CASKSHVANEQFF.

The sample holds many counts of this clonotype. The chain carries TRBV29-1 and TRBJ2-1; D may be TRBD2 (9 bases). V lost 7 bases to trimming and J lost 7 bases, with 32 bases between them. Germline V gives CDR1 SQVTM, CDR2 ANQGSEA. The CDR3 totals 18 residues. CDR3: CSAPSGQVLAGAGNEQFF. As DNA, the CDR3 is TGCAGCGCCCCGTCGGGACAGGTGTTAGCGGGAGCGGGGAATGAGCAGTTCTTC.

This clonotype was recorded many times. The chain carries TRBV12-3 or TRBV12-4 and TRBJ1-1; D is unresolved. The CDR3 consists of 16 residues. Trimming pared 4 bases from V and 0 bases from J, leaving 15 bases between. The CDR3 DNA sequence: TGTGCCAGCAGTTCTTACCTCGGACGGATGAACACTGAAGCTTTCTTT. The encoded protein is CASSSYLGRMNTEAFF.

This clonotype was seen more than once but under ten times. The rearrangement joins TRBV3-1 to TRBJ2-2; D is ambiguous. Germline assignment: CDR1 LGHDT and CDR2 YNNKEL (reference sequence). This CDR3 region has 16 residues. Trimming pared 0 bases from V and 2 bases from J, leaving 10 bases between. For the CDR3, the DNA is TGTGCCAGCAGCCAAGATTCGACCACCAACACCGGGGAGCTGTTTTTT. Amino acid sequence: CASSQDSTTNTGELFF.

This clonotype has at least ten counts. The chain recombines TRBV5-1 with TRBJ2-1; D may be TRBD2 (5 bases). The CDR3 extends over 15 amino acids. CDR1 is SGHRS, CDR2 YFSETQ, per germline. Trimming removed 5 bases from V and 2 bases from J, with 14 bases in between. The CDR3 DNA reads TGCGCCAGCAGACAAGCGGAAAATCCCTACAATGAGCAGTTCTTC. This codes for CASRQAENPYNEQFF.

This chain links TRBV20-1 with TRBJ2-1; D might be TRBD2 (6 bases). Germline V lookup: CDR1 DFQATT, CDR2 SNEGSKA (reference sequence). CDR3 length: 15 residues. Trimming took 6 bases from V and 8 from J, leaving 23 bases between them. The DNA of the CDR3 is TGCAGTGCCCCGGGAGTCACGGGGGAAATAGATGAGCAGTTCTTC. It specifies CSAPGVTGEIDEQFF.

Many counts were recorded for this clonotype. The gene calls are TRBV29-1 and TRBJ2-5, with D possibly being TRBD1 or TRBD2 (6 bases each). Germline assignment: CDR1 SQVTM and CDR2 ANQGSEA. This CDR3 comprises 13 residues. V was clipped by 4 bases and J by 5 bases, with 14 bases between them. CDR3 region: CSVAGALGETQYF. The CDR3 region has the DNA TGCAGCGTTGCGGGGGCGCTCGGGGAGACCCAGTACTTC.

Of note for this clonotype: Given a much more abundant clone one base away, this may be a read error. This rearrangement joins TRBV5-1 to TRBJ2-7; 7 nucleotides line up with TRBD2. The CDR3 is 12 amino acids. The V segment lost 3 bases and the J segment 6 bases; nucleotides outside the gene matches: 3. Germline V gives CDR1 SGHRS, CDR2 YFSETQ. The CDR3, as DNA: TGCGCCAGCAGCTGGGACTATGCCGAGCAGTACTTC. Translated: CASSWDYAEQYF. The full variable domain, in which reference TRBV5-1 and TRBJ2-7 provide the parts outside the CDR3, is KAGVTQTPRYLIKTRGQQVTLSCSPISGHRSVSWYQQTPGQGLQFLFEYFSETQRNKGNFPGRFSGRQFSNSRSEMNVSTLELGDSALYLCASSWDYAEQYFGPGTRLTVT.

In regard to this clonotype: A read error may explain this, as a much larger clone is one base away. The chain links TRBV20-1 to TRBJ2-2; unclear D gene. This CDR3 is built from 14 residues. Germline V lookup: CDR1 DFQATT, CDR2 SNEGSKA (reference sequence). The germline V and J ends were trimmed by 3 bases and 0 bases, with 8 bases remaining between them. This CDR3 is CSASGISNTGELFF. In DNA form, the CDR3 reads TGCAGTGCTAGCGGCATATCGAACACCGGGGAGCTGTTTTTT.

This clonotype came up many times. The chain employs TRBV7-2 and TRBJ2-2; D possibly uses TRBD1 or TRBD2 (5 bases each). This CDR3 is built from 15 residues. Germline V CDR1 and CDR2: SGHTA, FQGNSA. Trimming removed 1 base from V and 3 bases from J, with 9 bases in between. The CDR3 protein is CASSLVEGHTGELFF. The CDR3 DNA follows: TGTGCCAGCAGCTTAGTCGAGGGGCACACCGGGGAGCTGTTTTTT.

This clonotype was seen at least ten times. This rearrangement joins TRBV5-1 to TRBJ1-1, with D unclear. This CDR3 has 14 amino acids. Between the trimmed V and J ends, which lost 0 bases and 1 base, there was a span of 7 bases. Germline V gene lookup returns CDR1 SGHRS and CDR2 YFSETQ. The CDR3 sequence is CASSLESGNTEAFF. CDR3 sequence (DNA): TGCGCCAGCAGCTTGGAATCAGGGAACACTGAAGCTTTCTTT.

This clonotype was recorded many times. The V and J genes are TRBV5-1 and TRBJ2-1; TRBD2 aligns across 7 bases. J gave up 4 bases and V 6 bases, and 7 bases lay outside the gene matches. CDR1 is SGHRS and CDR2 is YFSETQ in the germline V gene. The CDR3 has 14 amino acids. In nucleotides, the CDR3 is TGCGCCAGCACATTTCCGGGGGGTTACAATGAGCAGTTCTTC. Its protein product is CASTFPGGYNEQFF.

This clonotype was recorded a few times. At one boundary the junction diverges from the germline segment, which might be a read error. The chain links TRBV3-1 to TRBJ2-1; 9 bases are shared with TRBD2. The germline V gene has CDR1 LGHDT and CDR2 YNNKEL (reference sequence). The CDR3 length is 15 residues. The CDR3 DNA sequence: TGTGCCAGCACCCAAGATTCCCTAGCGGGACCGGAGCAGTTCTTC. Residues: CASTQDSLAGPEQFF.

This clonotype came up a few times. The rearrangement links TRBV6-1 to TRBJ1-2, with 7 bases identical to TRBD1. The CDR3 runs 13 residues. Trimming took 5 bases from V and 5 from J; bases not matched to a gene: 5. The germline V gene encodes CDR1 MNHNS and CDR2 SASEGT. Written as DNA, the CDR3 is TGTGCCAGCAGTCGCGACAGGGAGTATGGCTACACCTTC. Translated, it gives CASSRDREYGYTF.

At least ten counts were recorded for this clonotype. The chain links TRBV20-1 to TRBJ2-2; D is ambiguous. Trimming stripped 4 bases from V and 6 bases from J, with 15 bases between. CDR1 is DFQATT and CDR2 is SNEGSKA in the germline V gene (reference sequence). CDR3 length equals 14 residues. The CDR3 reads CSAIRSEIAGELFF. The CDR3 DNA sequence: TGCAGTGCTATCAGGTCGGAGATCGCCGGGGAGCTGTTTTTT.

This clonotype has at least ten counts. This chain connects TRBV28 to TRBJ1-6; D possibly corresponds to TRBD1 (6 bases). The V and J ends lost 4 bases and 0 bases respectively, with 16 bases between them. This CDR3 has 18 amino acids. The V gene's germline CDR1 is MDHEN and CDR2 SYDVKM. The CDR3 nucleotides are TGTGCCAGCAGTTCAACTAGGACAGCGAGCTCCTATAATTCACCCCTCCACTTT. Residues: CASSSTRTASSYNSPLHF.

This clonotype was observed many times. CDR3 sequence (DNA): TGCGCCAGCAGGAGTAACCGGGACAGTAGCACAGATACGCAGTATTTT. This encodes CASRSNRDSSTDTQYF. The chain joins TRBV5-1 to TRBJ2-3; 7 positions agree with TRBD1. Looked up from germline, CDR1 is SGHRS and CDR2 is YFSETQ. V dropped 5 bases and J dropped 0; count of bases not matched to a gene: 9. The CDR3 consists of 16 residues.

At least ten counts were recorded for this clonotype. The CDR3, as DNA: TGCAGTGCAACCCGGGGCTCGGGCTACAATGAGCAGTTCTTC. This sequence encodes CSATRGSGYNEQFF. The gene calls are TRBV20-1 and TRBJ2-1; possibly TRBD1 or TRBD2 for D (5 bases each). The V and J ends lost 6 bases and 3 bases respectively, with 15 bases between them. The germline CDR1 and CDR2 sequences are DFQATT and SNEGSKA (reference sequence). This CDR3 is built from 14 residues.

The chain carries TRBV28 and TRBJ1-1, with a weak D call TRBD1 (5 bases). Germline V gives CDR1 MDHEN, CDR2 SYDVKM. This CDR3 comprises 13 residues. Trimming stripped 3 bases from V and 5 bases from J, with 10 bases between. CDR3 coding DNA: TGTGCCAGCAGTTTTCAGGGAGGGACTGAAGCTTTCTTT. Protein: CASSFQGGTEAFF.

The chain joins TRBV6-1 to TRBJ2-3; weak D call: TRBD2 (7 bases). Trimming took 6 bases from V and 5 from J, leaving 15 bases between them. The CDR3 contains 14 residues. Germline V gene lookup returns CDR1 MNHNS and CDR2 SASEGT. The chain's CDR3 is CASRMGGGGDTQYF. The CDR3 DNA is TGTGCCAGCAGGATGGGAGGGGGGGGAGATACGCAGTATTTT.

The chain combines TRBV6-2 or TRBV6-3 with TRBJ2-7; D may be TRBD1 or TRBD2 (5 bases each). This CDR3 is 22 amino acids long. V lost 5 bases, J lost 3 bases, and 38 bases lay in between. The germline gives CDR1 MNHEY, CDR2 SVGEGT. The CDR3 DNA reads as TGTGCCAGCAGTAGACCCCCGACCGGGGCTTCTGGGAGCAGGAGATCTCTCTACGAGCAGTACTTC. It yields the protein CASSRPPTGASGSRRSLYEQYF.

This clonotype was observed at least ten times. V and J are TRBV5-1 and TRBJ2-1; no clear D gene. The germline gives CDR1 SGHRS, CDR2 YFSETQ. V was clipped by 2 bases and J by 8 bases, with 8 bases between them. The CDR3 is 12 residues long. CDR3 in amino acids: CASSFNLDEQFF. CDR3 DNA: TGCGCCAGCAGCTTTAACTTGGATGAGCAGTTCTTC.

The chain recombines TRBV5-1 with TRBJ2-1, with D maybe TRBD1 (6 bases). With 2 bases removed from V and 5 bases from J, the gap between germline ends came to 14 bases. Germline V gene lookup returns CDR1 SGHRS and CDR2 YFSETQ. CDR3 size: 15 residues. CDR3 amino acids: CASSLRDTWNNEQFF. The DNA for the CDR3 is TGCGCCAGCAGCTTACGGGACACATGGAACAATGAGCAGTTCTTC.

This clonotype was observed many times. CDR3 amino acids: CAIRGATGDRRDEQFF. The CDR3 DNA sequence: TGTGCCATCAGAGGGGCGACCGGGGACAGGAGAGACGAGCAGTTCTTC. The J gene is TRBJ2-1, the V gene TRBV10-3; 8 bases map to TRBD1. The V and J ends lost 6 bases and 10 bases, in that order; junction bases with no gene match: 17. This CDR3 has 16 amino acids. Germline V gives CDR1 ENHRY, CDR2 SYGVKD.

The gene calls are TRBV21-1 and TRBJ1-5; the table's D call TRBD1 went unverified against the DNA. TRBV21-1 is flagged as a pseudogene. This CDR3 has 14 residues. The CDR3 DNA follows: TGTGCCAGCAGCAGGACAGGGGGGGGTGGGCCCCAGCATTTT. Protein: CASSRTGGGGPQHF.

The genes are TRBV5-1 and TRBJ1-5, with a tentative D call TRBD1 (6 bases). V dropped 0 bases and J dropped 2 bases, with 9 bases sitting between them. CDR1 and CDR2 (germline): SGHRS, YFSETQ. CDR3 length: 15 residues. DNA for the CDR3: TGCGCCAGCAGCTTGGAGAACAGGGGCAATCAGCCCCAGCATTTT. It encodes CASSLENRGNQPQHF.

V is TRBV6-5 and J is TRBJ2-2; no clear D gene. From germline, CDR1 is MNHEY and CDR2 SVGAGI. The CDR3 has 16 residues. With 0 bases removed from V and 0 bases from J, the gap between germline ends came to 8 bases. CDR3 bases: TGTGCCAGCAGTTACTCTCCTACTTCGAACACCGGGGAGCTGTTTTTT. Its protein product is CASSYSPTSNTGELFF.

The CDR3 is CASSLFQGGELFF. The CDR3 DNA reads as TGCGCCAGCAGCCTTTTTCAAGGCGGGGAGCTGTTTTTT. The chain joins TRBV4-1 to TRBJ2-2; D uncertain. The CDR3 is 13 amino acids. Germline CDR1 and CDR2: MGHRA and YSYEKL. Trimming removed 4 bases at V and 7 bases at J, with 10 bases between.

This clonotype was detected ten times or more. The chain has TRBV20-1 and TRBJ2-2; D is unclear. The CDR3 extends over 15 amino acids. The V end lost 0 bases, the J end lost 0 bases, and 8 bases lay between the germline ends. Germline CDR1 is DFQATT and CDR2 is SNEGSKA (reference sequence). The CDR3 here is CSARDPMANTGELFF. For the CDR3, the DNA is TGCAGTGCTAGAGACCCAATGGCGAACACCGGGGAGCTGTTTTTT.

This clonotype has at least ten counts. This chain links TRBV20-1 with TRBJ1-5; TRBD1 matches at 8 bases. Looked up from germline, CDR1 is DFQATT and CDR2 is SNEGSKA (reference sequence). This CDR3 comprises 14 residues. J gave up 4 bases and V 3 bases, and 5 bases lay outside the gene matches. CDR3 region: CSASMQGANQPQHF. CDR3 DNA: TGCAGTGCTAGCATGCAGGGGGCAAATCAGCCCCAGCATTTT.

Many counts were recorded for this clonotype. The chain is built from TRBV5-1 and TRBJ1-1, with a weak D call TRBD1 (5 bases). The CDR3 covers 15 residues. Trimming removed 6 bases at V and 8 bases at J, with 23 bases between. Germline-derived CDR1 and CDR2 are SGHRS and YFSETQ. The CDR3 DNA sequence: TGCGCCAGCACCCCAGCCGGGGGGATCATAGCGGAAGCTTTCTTT. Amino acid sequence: CASTPAGGIIAEAFF.